This T cell receptor beta chain was recovered during a study of PD-L1 blockade in urothelial cancer. CDR3 length equals 13 residues. CDR1 is SGHTA, CDR2 FQGTGA, per germline. V was clipped by 4 bases and J by 5 bases, with 9 bases between them. Stated time point: pretreatment peripheral blood. This table comes from immunoSEQ multiplex PCR, and its TCRdb copy is limited to in-frame clones, with some not included. The table includes 90,000 or so clones, more than 80% detected once. The sequence came from a woman older than 75 with urothelial cancer. The specimen comprised PBMCs, sampled around atezolizumab (anti-PD-L1) treatment. The chain recombines TRBV7-3 with TRBJ1-5; D possibly corresponds to TRBD1 (6 bases). DNA for the CDR3: TGTGCCAGCAGCTCCTCAGGGGATCAGCCCCAGCATTTT. Translated: CASSSSGDQPQHF.